This T cell receptor beta chain is from a study of CD8+CD57+ T cells in acquired aplastic anemia. Across the study: DNA recovered from sorted CD4+ and CD8+ cells had a mean of approximately 3 ug.

Genomic DNA served as template for TCR beta VDJ and CDR3 profiling. One entry per CDR3 protein, called by TCRdb with MiXCR from the reads. The sample contains under 150,000 distinct CDR3 sequences, approximately 41% of which appear only once. All sequencing subjects had displayed CD8+CD57+ cell expansion on flow cytometry. Patients had undergone no therapy by the time their blood was sampled. This CDR3 spans 16 amino acids. The germline CDR1 and CDR2 sequences are MDHEN and SYDVKM. Trimming shortened V by 6 bases and J by 4 bases, and 22 bases separated the two germline ends. The genes are TRBV28 and TRBJ2-7, with a weak D call TRBD1 (5 bases). This clonotype originated in a human donor with aplastic anemia. The source material was sorted CD4+, CD8+, or CD8+CD57+ T cells (not recorded which) from PBMCs. CDR3 sequence: CASRLSDSHSRYEQYF. In nucleotides, the CDR3 is TGTGCCAGCAGGCTATCCGACAGTCACAGTAGGTACGAGCAGTACTTC.